This T cell receptor beta chain was recovered during a study of blood T cell repertoires in COVID-19. Study-level background: Researchers got acute and convalescent COVID-19 samples from the United States, Italy and Spain. PBMCs, B-cell-depleted T cells, or T cells provided the cDNA or gDNA that made up the material.

Original processing methods: Estimation of nucleated cell counts relied on the amplification of reference gene primers. Assay used: immunoSEQ multiplex PCR; TCRdb lists only in-frame clones, some missing. D and trimming come from the DNA, and the V and J calls and clone size come from that table. This repertoire shows around 300,000 clones, 80% to 90% found once; its top ten account for around 10%. Germline-derived CDR1 and CDR2 are SGHDT and YYEEEE. The CDR3 runs to 14 residues. The J segment lost 4 bases and the V segment lost 0 bases, leaving 2 bases of the junction unmatched. The V and J genes are TRBV5-6 and TRBJ1-2; 8 bases fit TRBD1. The origin of this receptor is a woman in her seventies with acute or convalescent COVID-19. Source material: peripheral blood. CDR3 sequence: CASSLGQGAYGYTF. The CDR3 DNA sequence: TGTGCCAGCAGCTTGGGGCAGGGGGCCTATGGCTACACCTTC.